The T cell receptor beta chain under discussion was sequenced for a study of shared clonotypes between healthy human individuals. Study-level information: Donor composition was a couple of women and a few men, aged 18 to 49. Regarding the study as a whole: A handful of donors shared approximately 5% of their naive CD4 clonotypes. Researchers sampled only blood; tissue repertoires likely differ. The study found lower generation probabilities in non-shared clonotypes than in those shared by all four donors.

Trimming at V came to 2 bases and at J to 4 bases, leaving 1 base not matched to a gene. Germline V gene lookup returns CDR1 SEHNR and CDR2 FQNEAQ (reference sequence). The CDR3 contains 14 residues. Produced via immunoSEQ multiplex PCR; TCRdb's table is partial and in-frame only. The data contain roughly 2.4 million clones, roughly 95% of them singletons. In the case of this clone: Its target is unknown. Within the sample, other DNA sequences also encode this same CDR3.

V usage is TRBV7-9 and J usage is TRBJ2-2, with 7 nucleotides matching TRBD2. What was sequenced was naive CD4+ T cells sorted from blood. Subset of the sample: CD45RA+ positively selected. This TCR came from a man between 18 and 35 years old in good health. CDR3 sequence (DNA): TGTGCCAGCAGCTTATCGGGGGGCACCGGGGAGCTGTTTTTT. This translates into CASSLSGGTGELFF.